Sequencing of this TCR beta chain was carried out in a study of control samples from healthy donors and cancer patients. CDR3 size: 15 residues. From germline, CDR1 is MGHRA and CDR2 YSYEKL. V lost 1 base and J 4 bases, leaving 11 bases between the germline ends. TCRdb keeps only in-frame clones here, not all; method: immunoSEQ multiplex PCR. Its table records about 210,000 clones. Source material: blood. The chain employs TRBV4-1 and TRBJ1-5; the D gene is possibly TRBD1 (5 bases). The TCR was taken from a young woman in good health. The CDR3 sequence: CASSQVGQGNQPQHF. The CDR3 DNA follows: TGCGCCAGCAGCCAAGTGGGGCAAGGGAATCAGCCCCAGCATTTT.